Detailed here is one T cell receptor (beta chain). These data come from a study of blood T cell repertoires in COVID-19. Study as a whole: Sources were T cells, B-cell-depleted T cells, or PBMCs; the material itself was cDNA or gDNA.

Clones were sequenced by immunoSEQ multiplex PCR, and TCRdb holds only the in-frame ones, with some missing. In the table there are some 270,000 clones, around nine tenths of which are singletons. This CDR3 has 15 residues. Trimming took 0 bases from V and 0 from J, leaving 8 bases between them. Germline V lookup: CDR1 LGHDT, CDR2 YNNKEL (reference sequence). The origin of this receptor is a man aged 45-65 years with acute or convalescent COVID-19. The sample consisted of peripheral blood. This chain uses TRBV3-1 (or the pseudogene TRBV3-2) with TRBJ1-1, with D tentatively TRBD1 (5 bases). CDR3 loop: CASSQEGEMNTEAFF. The CDR3 coding sequence is TGTGCCAGCAGCCAAGAAGGGGAAATGAACACTGAAGCTTTCTTT.